This T cell receptor beta chain appears in the sequencing data of a study of Ad26.COV2.S vaccination and SARS-CoV-2 variants. The treatment was: over 15 received Ad26.COV2.S at low or high dose, single or two shots; 5 received placebo; per-sample allocation not given. Material that was analyzed had been drawn on day 63 after the first vaccine or placebo injection. Only in-frame clones appear in the TCRdb table, and some are missing; sequencing was by immunoSEQ multiplex PCR. The sample yields hundreds of thousands of clones, around four fifths seen once. Trimming pared 3 bases from V and 3 bases from J, leaving 11 bases between. Germline CDR1 is SQVTM and CDR2 is ANQGSEA. The length of the CDR3 is 13 residues.

The sequencing here drew on peripheral blood, taken in a trial of Ad26.COV2.S vaccine versus placebo. The sequence derives from a person between 18 and 65 years old who received the Ad26.COV2.S COVID-19 vaccine or a placebo. The V call is TRBV29-1, the J call TRBJ2-5; D is possibly TRBD1 or TRBD2 (5 bases each). The CDR3 DNA reads TGCAGCGTTGACTGGGGGTGGAAAGAGACCCAGTACTTC. Protein: CSVDWGWKETQYF.